This T cell receptor beta chain was identified in a study of read filtering for tumor transcriptome and immune sequencing. About the study: Per sample, TCR-region reads ranged about 4.05 to 10.27 million by IR-seq, about 80 to 1,400 by RNA-seq.

The library was built from 400 ng RNA with molecular barcoded adaptors for alpha/delta and beta/gamma chains. TCRdb redid the calling of the reads with MiXCR, one entry per CDR3 protein. The sample holds over 50,000 distinct CDR3 sequences, roughly 18% seen once. Whole-study results and caveats: Single-read clonotypes: 80% to 90% of IR-seq clonotypes (about 3.5% of reads), around three quarters of RNA-seq clonotypes (around 48% of reads).

This clonotype was found many times. Its specificity is unknown. Sequenced: a population of CD138-negative cells sorted from bone marrow. The receptor was derived from a donor aged 40 or over with multiple myeloma.

As DNA, the CDR3 is TGCAGTGCCCAGGACAGGGCGAACACTGAAGCTTTCTTT. This translates into CSAQDRANTEAFF. The rearrangement joins TRBV20-1 to TRBJ1-1; 8 nucleotides agree with TRBD1. CDR3 length: 13 residues. Germline V gene sequence: CDR1 DFQATT, CDR2 SNEGSKA (reference sequence). V was pared by 6 bases and J by 1 base, with 4 bases of the junction left unmatched.